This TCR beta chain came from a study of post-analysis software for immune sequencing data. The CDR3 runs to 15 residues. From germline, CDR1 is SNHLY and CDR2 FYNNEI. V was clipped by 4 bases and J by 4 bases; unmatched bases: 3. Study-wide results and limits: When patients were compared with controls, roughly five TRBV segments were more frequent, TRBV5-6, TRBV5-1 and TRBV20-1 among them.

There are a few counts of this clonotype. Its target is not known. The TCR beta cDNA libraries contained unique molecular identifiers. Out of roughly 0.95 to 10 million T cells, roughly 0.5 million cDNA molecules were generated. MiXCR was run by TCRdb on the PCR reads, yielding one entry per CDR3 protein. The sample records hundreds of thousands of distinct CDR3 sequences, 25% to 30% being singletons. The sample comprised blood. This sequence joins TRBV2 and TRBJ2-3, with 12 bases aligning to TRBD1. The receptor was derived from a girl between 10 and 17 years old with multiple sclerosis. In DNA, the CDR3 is TGTGCCAGCAGTGTGGGACAGGGGGCGGCAGATACGCAGTATTTT. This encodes CASSVGQGAADTQYF.